This T cell receptor (beta chain) came from a study of shared clonotypes between healthy human individuals. Study-level findings and limits: Clonotype sharing across a few donors was observed for around 4.5% of naive CD4 clonotypes.

CD4+ cells yielded CD45RA+ naive and CD45RA-negative memory subsets. The count of this clone is one. The antigen is unknown. Method: immunoSEQ multiplex PCR; TCRdb's copy keeps in-frame clones and lacks some. The sample carries around 2.5 million clones, 93% recorded once. The sequence was collected from a man in his late teens or twenties in good health. Some clones in this sample may be carry-over from other donors' samples. The sample comprised naive CD4+ T cells from PBMCs. The subset here: CD45RA+ positively selected.

CDR3 DNA: TGCGCCAGCAGCCGTTTTTGGGGGGTCCAGGGAGGTAATGAGCAGTTCTTC. It is translated as CASSRFWGVQGGNEQFF. V gene TRBV4-1 combines with J gene TRBJ2-1; perhaps TRBD2 as D (6 bases). The CDR3 consists of 17 residues. CDR1 MGHRA and CDR2 YSYEKL come from the germline V gene. Trimming shortened V by 4 bases and J by 7 bases, and 23 bases separated the two germline ends.